These 25 T cell receptor beta chains were all obtained from the same sample, sequenced in a study of shared clonotypes between healthy human individuals (TCRdb year 2020). The library relied on the immunoSEQ multiplex PCR assay. Sourced from immuneACCESS, this table was stored by TCRdb with only in-frame sequences that have V and J called. A share of the clones is absent; for the studies checked, an unresolved V gene accounts for under half, and the remainder has no known explanation. The sample table lists 2 million to 2.5 million clones, 90% to 96% of them with a count of one. The top ten clones comprise about 0.13% of the sample. The specimen sequenced was naive CD4+ T cells sorted from blood. The cell subset or site tag for this specimen amounts to: CD45RA+ positively selected. The source of these receptors is a man between 18 and 29 years old in good health.

The J gene is TRBJ2-3, the V gene TRBV7-2, with unresolved D. V was cut by 1 base and J by 0 bases, with 14 bases left in between. The CDR3 spans 17 residues. Germline assignment: CDR1 SGHTA and CDR2 FQGNSA. CDR3 loop: CASSLVGVRPSTDTQYF. CDR3 bases: TGTGCCAGCAGCTTAGTAGGAGTGCGTCCTAGCACAGATACGCAGTATTTT. The variable domain in full, completed from reference TRBV7-2 and TRBJ2-3, reads GAGVSQSPSNKVTEKGKDVELRCDPISGHTALYWYRQSLGQGLEFLIYFQGNSAPDKSGLPSDRFSAERTGGSVSTLTIQRTQQEDSAVYLCASSLVGVRPSTDTQYFGPGTRLTVL.

The count of this clone is one. V is TRBV4-1 and J is TRBJ2-7; 10 nucleotides agree with TRBD1. In germline, CDR1 is MGHRA, CDR2 YSYEKL. The V and J ends lost 4 bases and 5 bases, in that order; junction bases with no gene match: 5. This CDR3 is built from 14 residues. The CDR3, as DNA: TGCGCCAGCAGCCGTCCCGGGACAGGGGACGAGCAGTACTTC. It translates to CASSRPGTGDEQYF.

This chain joins TRBV6-1 and TRBJ2-1, with TRBD2 matching 7 bases. With V trimmed by 2 bases and J by 13 bases, 11 bases remained unmatched. Germline loops: CDR1 MNHNS, CDR2 SASEGT. The CDR3 has 14 residues. The CDR3 sequence: CASSEKGTTSFQFF. The CDR3 nucleotides are TGTGCCAGCAGTGAAAAAGGGACTACTAGTTTCCAGTTCTTC.

The V call is TRBV25-1, the J call TRBJ2-2, with D unclear. The germline V and J ends were trimmed by 4 bases and 2 bases, with 8 bases remaining between them. Germline CDR1 and CDR2: MGHDK and SYGVNS. The CDR3 runs 14 residues. CDR3 amino acids: CASSVGSNTGELFF. The DNA of the CDR3 is TGTGCCAGCAGTGTCGGTAGTAACACCGGGGAGCTGTTTTTT. Full variable domain (missing parts from reference TRBV25-1 and TRBJ2-2): EADIYQTPRYLVIGTGKKITLECSQTMGHDKMYWYQQDPGMELHLIHYSYGVNSTEKGDLSSESTVSRIRTEHFPLTLESARPSHTSQYLCASSVGSNTGELFFGEGSRLTVL.

About this clone itself: This CDR3 is also generated by other DNA sequences in the sample. The V call is TRBV2, the J call TRBJ2-2, with 7 nucleotides matching TRBD2. The junction had 1 base not matched to a gene; V was cut back by 2 bases and J by 1 base. The CDR3 consists of 15 residues. Per the germline V gene, CDR1 is SNHLY and CDR2 is FYNNEI. In DNA form, the CDR3 reads TGTGCCAGCAGTGAAATAGCGGGGAACACCGGGGAGCTGTTTTTT. Its translation: CASSEIAGNTGELFF.

The chain carries TRBV19 and TRBJ2-7; D is ambiguous. Trimming removed 5 bases at V and 4 bases at J, with 12 bases between. The CDR3 extends over 13 amino acids. The germline gives CDR1 LNHDA, CDR2 SQIVND (reference sequence). Written as DNA, the CDR3 is TGTGCCAGTAGTCCTAGTGGGTGGTACGAGCAGTACTTC. It codes for CASSPSGWYEQYF.

This chain uses TRBV11-2 with TRBJ2-7; 8 bases line up with TRBD1. Looked up from germline, CDR1 is SGHAT and CDR2 is FQNNGV. The V gene end was trimmed by 8 bases and the J gene end by 1 base; junction bases not matched to a gene: 4. CDR3 size: 13 residues. CDR3 bases: TGTGCCAGCGCGACAGGGGATTCCTACGAGCAGTACTTC. Translating it yields CASATGDSYEQYF.

The chain links TRBV4-1 to TRBJ2-1; TRBD2 aligns across 12 bases. After removal of 1 base from V and 9 bases from J, the junction contained 4 bases not matched to a gene. The length of the CDR3 is 15 residues. Germline CDR1 is MGHRA and CDR2 is YSYEKL. In DNA, the CDR3 is TGCGCCAGCAGCCAAGGACTAGCGGGAGCCAGTGAGCAGTTCTTC. This gives the protein CASSQGLAGASEQFF.

V usage is TRBV20-1 and J usage is TRBJ2-7; D remains unclear. Trimming removed 6 bases at V and 6 bases at J, with 12 bases between. Germline V gene sequence: CDR1 DFQATT, CDR2 SNEGSKA (reference sequence). CDR3 length: 11 amino acids. The CDR3 DNA reads as TGCAGTGCCAGATACACTGGCGAGCAGTACTTC. Amino acid sequence: CSARYTGEQYF.

The chain joins TRBV29-1 to TRBJ2-7, with 9 bases identical to TRBD1. Trimming at V came to 3 bases and at J to 5 bases, leaving 8 bases not matched to a gene. Germline CDR1 and CDR2: SQVTM and ANQGSEA. The CDR3 loop spans 14 amino acids. The CDR3 here is CSVDRPGQGNEQYF. As DNA, the CDR3 is TGCAGCGTTGATCGACCGGGACAGGGTAACGAGCAGTACTTC.

The rearrangement uses TRBV18 and TRBJ1-4, with D uncertain. Per the germline V gene, CDR1 is KGHSH and CDR2 is LQKENI. The CDR3 spans 16 residues. V lost 2 bases, J lost 4 bases, and 14 bases lay in between. The CDR3 loop reads CASSPILTRSNEKLFF. The CDR3 region has the DNA TGTGCCAGCTCACCAATTTTAACCAGGAGTAATGAAAAACTGTTTTTT.

This clone has a handful of counts. Compared with germline, one end of the junction differs, possibly owing to a read error. J is TRBJ1-5 and V is TRBV6-1; 10 bases match TRBD1. Germline V gene data show CDR1 as MNHNS and CDR2 as SASEGT. CDR3 length: 15 amino acids. CDR3 in amino acids: CASSEVGQGGQPQHF. CDR3 coding DNA: TGTGCCAGCAGCGAAGTCGGACAGGGGGGCCAGCCCCAGCATTTT.

This chain links TRBV27 with TRBJ2-1; 8 bases agree with TRBD2. With V trimmed by 7 bases and J by 9 bases, 17 bases remained unmatched. The CDR3 runs to 16 residues. Looked up from germline, CDR1 is MNHEY and CDR2 is SMNVEV (reference sequence). CDR3: CASTASGTRYFGEQFF. CDR3 bases: TGTGCCAGCACCGCTTCCGGGACTAGATATTTCGGTGAGCAGTTCTTC.

The V call is TRBV4-3, the J call TRBJ1-4, with 7 bases lining up with TRBD1. The germline CDR1 and CDR2 sequences are LGHNA and YSLEER. The trim removed 1 base at V and 6 bases at J, leaving 5 bases unmatched. CDR3 length: 15 residues. Written as DNA, the CDR3 is TGCGCCAGCAGCCAAGGGGACAGTATTGATGAAAAACTGTTTTTT. This sequence encodes CASSQGDSIDEKLFF.

The chain has TRBV10-3 and TRBJ2-1, with TRBD2 as a possible D gene (5 bases). The CDR3 runs 13 residues. CDR1 and CDR2 from the germline V gene are ENHRY and SYGVKD. V was cut by 4 bases and J by 9 bases, with 13 bases left in between. The CDR3 spells CAISVPSSGEQFF. In DNA, the CDR3 is TGTGCCATCAGTGTCCCTAGCTCGGGTGAGCAGTTCTTC.

This clone was found once. The chain recombines TRBV5-6 with TRBJ2-4; no definite D call. The CDR3 contains 19 residues. CDR1 and CDR2 (germline): SGHDT, YYEEEE. V shed 0 bases and J shed 0 bases, with 19 bases lying between them. CDR3 sequence reads: CASSLAPGVGSTAKNIQYF. The DNA of the CDR3 is TGTGCCAGCAGCTTGGCCCCCGGTGTGGGGTCGACAGCCAAAAACATTCAGTACTTC. The full variable domain, in which reference TRBV5-6 and TRBJ2-4 provide the parts outside the CDR3, is DAGVTQSPTHLIKTRGQQVTLRCSPKSGHDTVSWYQQALGQGPQFIFQYYEEEERQRGNFPDRFSGHQFPNYSSELNVNALLLGDSALYLCASSLAPGVGSTAKNIQYFGAGTRLSVL.

CDR3 bases: TGTGCCAGCAGTCCCTCTTGGACAGGTACTAACACTGAAGCTTTCTTT. This gives the protein CASSPSWTGTNTEAFF. This sequence joins TRBV6-6 and TRBJ1-1; 7 nucleotides match TRBD1. The trim removed 5 bases at V and 2 bases at J, leaving 11 bases unmatched. CDR1 and CDR2 from the germline V gene are MNHNY and SVGAGI (reference sequence). This CDR3 comprises 16 residues.

The V call is TRBV4-1, the J call TRBJ2-2; possibly TRBD2 for D (6 bases). V was clipped by 3 bases and J by 0 bases, with 11 bases between them. Looked up from germline, CDR1 is MGHRA and CDR2 is YSYEKL. The CDR3 covers 16 residues. Here the CDR3 reads CASSQEGFSNTGELFF. The CDR3 bases are TGCGCCAGCAGCCAGGAGGGATTTTCGAACACCGGGGAGCTGTTTTTT.

This chain joins TRBV18 and TRBJ1-4; tentative D call: TRBD1 (6 bases). V lost 7 bases and J lost 3, with 18 bases in between. The length of the CDR3 is 16 residues. Germline V gives CDR1 KGHSH, CDR2 LQKENI. This CDR3 reads CASFRTTGFANEKLFF. The CDR3 DNA follows: TGTGCCAGCTTTCGTACAACAGGGTTCGCTAATGAAAAACTGTTTTTT.

The J gene is TRBJ2-5, the V gene TRBV5-6; 7 nucleotides align to TRBD2. The germline CDR1 and CDR2 sequences are SGHDT and YYEEEE. CDR3 length: 14 amino acids. The ends lost 2 bases at V and 3 bases at J; junction bases unmatched: 4. The CDR3: CASSFGLAEETQYF. The CDR3 DNA follows: TGTGCCAGCAGCTTTGGGCTAGCGGAAGAGACCCAGTACTTC.

The sample holds one count of this clone. The gene calls are TRBV4-3 and TRBJ1-2; D gene ambiguous. Between the trimmed V and J ends, which lost 0 bases and 8 bases, there was a span of 10 bases. Germline V lookup: CDR1 LGHNA, CDR2 YSLEER. CDR3 length: 13 amino acids. CDR3 coding DNA: TGCGCCAGCAGCCAAGATTACGCTAGCGGCTACACCTTC. Amino acids: CASSQDYASGYTF.

This chain connects TRBV5-8 to TRBJ2-3; D unresolved. The germline V and J ends were trimmed by 0 bases and 2 bases, with 13 bases remaining between them. CDR1 is SGHTS and CDR2 is YDEGEE in the germline V gene. CDR3 length: 16 amino acids. The CDR3 reads CASSLGVGGDTDTQYF. The DNA for the CDR3 is TGTGCCAGCAGCTTGGGCGTAGGCGGAGACACAGATACGCAGTATTTT.

The genes are TRBV2 and TRBJ2-5; 12 bases are shared with TRBD2. CDR3 length: 16 residues. Germline V gives CDR1 SNHLY, CDR2 FYNNEI. Losses at the gene ends were 5 bases for V and 2 bases for J; bases not matched to a gene: 6. The CDR3 sequence is CASSPRTSGAQETQYF. The CDR3 DNA is TGTGCCAGCAGTCCCCGGACTAGCGGGGCACAAGAGACCCAGTACTTC.

The sample holds one count of this clone. The chain has TRBV12-1 and TRBJ2-7; TRBD2 was called by the table and not checked on the DNA. TRBV12-1 is tagged as a pseudogene. The CDR3 consists of 15 residues. The CDR3 protein is CANPGGLAGNYEQYF. The CDR3 DNA reads as TGTGCCAACCCCGGGGGACTAGCGGGAAACTACGAGCAGTACTTC.

V usage is TRBV5-4 and J usage is TRBJ2-3; a weak D match, TRBD1 (5 bases). CDR1 SGHNT and CDR2 YYREEE come from the germline V gene (reference sequence). Between the trimmed V and J ends, which lost 0 bases and 6 bases, there was a span of 11 bases. The CDR3 is 14 residues long. Written as DNA, the CDR3 is TGTGCCAGCAGCTTGGTCACAGGTTATGATACGCAGTATTTT. This codes for CASSLVTGYDTQYF.